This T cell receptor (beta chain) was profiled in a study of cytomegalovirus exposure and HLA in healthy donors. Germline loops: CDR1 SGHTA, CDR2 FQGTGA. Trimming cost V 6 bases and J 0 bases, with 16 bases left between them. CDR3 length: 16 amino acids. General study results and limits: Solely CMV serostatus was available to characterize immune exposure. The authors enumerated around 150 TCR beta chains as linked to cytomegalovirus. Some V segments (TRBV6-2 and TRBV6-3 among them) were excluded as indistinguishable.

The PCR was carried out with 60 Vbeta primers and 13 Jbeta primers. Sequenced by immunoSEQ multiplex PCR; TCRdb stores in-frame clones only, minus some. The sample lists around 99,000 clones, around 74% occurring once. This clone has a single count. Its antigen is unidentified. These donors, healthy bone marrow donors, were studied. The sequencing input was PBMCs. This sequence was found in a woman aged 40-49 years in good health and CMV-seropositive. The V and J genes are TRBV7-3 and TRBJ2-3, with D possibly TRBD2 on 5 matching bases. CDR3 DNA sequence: TGTGCCAGCAGTTCCTGGAAACGGACTAGCACAGATACGCAGTATTTT. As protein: CASSSWKRTSTDTQYF.